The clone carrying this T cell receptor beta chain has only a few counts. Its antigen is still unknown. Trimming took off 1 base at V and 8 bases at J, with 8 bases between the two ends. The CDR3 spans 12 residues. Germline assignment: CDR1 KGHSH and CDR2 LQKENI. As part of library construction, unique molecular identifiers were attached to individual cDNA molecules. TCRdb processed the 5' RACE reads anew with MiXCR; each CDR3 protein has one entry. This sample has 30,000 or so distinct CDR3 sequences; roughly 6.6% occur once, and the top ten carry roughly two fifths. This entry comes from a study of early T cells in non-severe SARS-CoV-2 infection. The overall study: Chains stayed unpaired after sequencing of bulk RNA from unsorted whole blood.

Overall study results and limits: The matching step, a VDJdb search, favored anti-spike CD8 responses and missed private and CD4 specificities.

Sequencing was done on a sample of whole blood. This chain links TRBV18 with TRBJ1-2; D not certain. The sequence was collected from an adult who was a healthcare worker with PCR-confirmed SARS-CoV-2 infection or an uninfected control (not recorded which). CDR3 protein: CASSPRGGGYTF. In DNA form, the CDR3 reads TGTGCCAGCTCACCACGGGGTGGCGGCTACACCTTC.